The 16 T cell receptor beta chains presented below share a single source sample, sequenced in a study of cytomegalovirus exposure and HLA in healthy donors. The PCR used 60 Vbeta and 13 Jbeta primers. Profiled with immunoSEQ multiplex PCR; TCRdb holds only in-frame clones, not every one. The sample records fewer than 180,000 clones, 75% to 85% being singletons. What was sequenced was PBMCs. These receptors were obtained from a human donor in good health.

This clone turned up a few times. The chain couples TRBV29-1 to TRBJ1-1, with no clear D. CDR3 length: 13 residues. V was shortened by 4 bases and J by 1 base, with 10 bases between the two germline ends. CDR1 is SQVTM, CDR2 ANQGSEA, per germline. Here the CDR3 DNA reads TGCAGCGTTGCTTGGGAGACGAACACTGAAGCTTTCTTT. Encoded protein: CSVAWETNTEAFF.

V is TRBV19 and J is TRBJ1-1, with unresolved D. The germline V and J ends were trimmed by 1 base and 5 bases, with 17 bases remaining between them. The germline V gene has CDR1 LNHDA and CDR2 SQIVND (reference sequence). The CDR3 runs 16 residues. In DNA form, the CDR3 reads TGTGCCAGTAGTATAGGGTCGGCAGGTTGGAATACTGAAGCTTTCTTT. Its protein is CASSIGSAGWNTEAFF.

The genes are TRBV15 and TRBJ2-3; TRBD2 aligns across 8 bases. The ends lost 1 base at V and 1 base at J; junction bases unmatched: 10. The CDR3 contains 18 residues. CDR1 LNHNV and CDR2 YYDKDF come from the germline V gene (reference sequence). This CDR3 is CATSRGRGGRGGTDTQYF. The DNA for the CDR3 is TGTGCCACCAGCAGAGGCCGGGGGGGGAGAGGGGGCACAGATACGCAGTATTTT.

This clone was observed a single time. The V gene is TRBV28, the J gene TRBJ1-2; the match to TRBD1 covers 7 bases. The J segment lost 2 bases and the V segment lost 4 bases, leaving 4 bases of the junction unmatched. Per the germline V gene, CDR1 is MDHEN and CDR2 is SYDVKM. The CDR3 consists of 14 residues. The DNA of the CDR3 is TGTGCCAGCAGTTCCGGGACAGCCAACTATGGCTACACCTTC. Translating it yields CASSSGTANYGYTF.

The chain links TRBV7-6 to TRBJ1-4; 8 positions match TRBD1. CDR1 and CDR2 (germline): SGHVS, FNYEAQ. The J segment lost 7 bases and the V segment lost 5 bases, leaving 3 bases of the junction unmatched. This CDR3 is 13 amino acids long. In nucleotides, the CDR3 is TGTGCCAGCAGCACCGACAGGGGTGAAAAACTGTTTTTT. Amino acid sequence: CASSTDRGEKLFF.

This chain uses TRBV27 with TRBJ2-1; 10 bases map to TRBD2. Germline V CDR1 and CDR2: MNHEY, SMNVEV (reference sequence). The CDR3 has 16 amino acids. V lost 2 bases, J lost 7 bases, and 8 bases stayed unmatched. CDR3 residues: CASSLPPSGGGNEQFF. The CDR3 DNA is TGTGCCAGCAGTTTACCCCCAAGCGGGGGGGGTAATGAGCAGTTCTTC.

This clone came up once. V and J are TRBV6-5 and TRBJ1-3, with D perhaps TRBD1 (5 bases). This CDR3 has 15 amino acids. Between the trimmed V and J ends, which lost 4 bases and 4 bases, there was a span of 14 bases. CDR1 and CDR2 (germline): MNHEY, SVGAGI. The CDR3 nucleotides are TGTGCCAGCAGTTTCCAGGGTAGCGGCGGAAACACCATATATTTT. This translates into CASSFQGSGGNTIYF.

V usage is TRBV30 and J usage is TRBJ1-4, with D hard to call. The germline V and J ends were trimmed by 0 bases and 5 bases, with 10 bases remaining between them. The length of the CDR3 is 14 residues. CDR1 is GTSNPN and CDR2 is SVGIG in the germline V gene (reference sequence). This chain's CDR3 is CAWSVAPPNEKLFF. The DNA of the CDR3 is TGTGCCTGGAGTGTAGCCCCTCCGAATGAAAAACTGTTTTTT.

In DNA, the CDR3 is TGTGCCAGTAGTTCCACAATGGGAGGCCTTCAGCCCCAGCATTTT. Translating gives CASSSTMGGLQPQHF. The J gene is TRBJ1-5, the V gene TRBV19; D unresolved. The ends were cut back, 5 bases at V and 6 bases at J, with 17 bases in the middle. The CDR3 sequence is 15 residues long. Germline loops: CDR1 LNHDA, CDR2 SQIVND (reference sequence). Full variable domain (rest looked up from reference TRBV19 and TRBJ1-5): DGGITQSPKYLFRKEGQNVTLSCEQNLNHDAMYWYRQDPGQGLRLIYYSQIVNDFQKGDIAEGYSVSREKKESFPLTVTSAQKNPTAFYLCASSSTMGGLQPQHFGDGTRLSIL.

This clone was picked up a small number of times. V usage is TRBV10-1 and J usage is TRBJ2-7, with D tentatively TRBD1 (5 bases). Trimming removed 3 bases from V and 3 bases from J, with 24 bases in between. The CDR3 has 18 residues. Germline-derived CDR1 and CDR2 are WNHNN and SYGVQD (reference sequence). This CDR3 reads CASSEALASGKKVYEQYF. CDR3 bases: TGCGCCAGCAGTGAAGCGTTGGCCTCAGGGAAGAAGGTCTACGAGCAGTACTTC.

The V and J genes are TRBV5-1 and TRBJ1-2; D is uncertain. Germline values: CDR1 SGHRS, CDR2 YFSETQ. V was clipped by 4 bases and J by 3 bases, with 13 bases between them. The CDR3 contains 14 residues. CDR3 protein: CASSPGGIDYGYTF. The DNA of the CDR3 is TGCGCCAGCAGCCCTGGAGGGATAGACTATGGCTACACCTTC.

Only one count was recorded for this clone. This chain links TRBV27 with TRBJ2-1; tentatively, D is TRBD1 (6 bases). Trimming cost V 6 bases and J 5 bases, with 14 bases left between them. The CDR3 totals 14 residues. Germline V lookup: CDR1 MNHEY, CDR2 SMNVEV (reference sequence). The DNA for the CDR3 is TGTGCCAGCAGGACCCGGGACACACACAATGAGCAGTTCTTC. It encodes CASRTRDTHNEQFF.

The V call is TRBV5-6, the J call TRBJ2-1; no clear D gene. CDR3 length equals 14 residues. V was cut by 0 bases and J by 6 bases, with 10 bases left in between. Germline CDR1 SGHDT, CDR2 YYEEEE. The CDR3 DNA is TGTGCCAGCAGCTTGGTAGTCTCGGTCAATGAGCAGTTCTTC. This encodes CASSLVVSVNEQFF. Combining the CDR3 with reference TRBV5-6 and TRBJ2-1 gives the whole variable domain DAGVTQSPTHLIKTRGQQVTLRCSPKSGHDTVSWYQQALGQGPQFIFQYYEEEERQRGNFPDRFSGHQFPNYSSELNVNALLLGDSALYLCASSLVVSVNEQFFGPGTRLTVL.

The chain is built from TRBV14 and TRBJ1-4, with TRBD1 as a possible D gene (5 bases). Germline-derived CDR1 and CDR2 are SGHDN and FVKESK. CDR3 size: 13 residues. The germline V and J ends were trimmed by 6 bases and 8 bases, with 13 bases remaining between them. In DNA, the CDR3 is TGTGCCAGCAGGGGAACAGGCAGCGAAAAACTGTTTTTT. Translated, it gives CASRGTGSEKLFF.

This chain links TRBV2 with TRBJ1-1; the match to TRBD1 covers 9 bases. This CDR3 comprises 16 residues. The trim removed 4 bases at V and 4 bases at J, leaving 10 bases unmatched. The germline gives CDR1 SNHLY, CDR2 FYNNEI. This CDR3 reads CASSGDRVVWITEAFF. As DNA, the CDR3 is TGTGCCAGCAGTGGGGACAGGGTAGTTTGGATCACTGAAGCTTTCTTT.

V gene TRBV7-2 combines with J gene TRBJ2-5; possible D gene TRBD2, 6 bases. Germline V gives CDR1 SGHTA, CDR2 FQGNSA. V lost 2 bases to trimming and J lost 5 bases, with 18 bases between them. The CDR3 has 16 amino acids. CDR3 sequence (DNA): TGTGCCAGCAGCTTATTTCCTTACTCAGGAGGGGAGACCCAGTACTTC. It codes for CASSLFPYSGGETQYF.